The 20 T cell receptor beta chains given below trace back to one sample, sequenced in a study of T cells expressing NK-cell markers (dated by TCRdb to between 2020 and 2021). The library came from 5' RACE. The data were produced on an Illumina HiSeq 2000. TCRdb reprocessed the reads, so every CDR3 protein sequence counts as one entry and DNA is not shown. The sample's clone listing holds around 380,000 distinct CDR3 sequences. In total, the top ten clones hold around 11% of the sample. What was sequenced was blood T cells: a sorted CD56 or NKG2C T cell subset, CD4+ or CD8+ T cells, or bulk PBMC T cells (not recorded which). The receptors shown here come from a woman aged 50 to 60 in good health. Donor details come from another sample of the same person, matched by shared clones.

The chain recombines TRBV20-1 with TRBJ2-4; TCRdb reports TRBD1, a call that lacks DNA to check it against. This CDR3 is built from 16 residues. CDR1 DFQATT and CDR2 SNEGSKA come from the germline V gene (reference sequence). The CDR3 protein is CSANDDRPLAKNIQYF.

V usage is TRBV19 and J usage is TRBJ2-7; TCRdb's assignment of TRBD1 cannot be checked, as there is no DNA. This CDR3 comprises 15 residues. Germline assignment: CDR1 LNHDA and CDR2 SQIVND (reference sequence). The CDR3 loop reads CASSIVGGPPFEQYF.

This chain joins TRBV7-8 and TRBJ2-3; the TRBD1 assignment by TCRdb is unverifiable without DNA. CDR1 is SGHVS and CDR2 is FQNEAQ in the germline V gene. The length of the CDR3 is 16 residues. Here the CDR3 reads CASSPRDRTNTDTQYF.

This rearrangement joins TRBV20-1 to TRBJ2-2; TCRdb outputs TRBD1, but without DNA this stays unchecked. Germline CDR1 reads DFQATT; CDR2 reads SNEGSKA (reference sequence). This CDR3 is 17 amino acids long. The CDR3 region is CSARDILGTANTGELFF.

The rearrangement links TRBV3-1 to TRBJ2-1; TCRdb lists TRBD2, though no DNA is available to test this call. Germline CDR1 reads LGHDT; CDR2 reads YNNKEL (reference sequence). CDR3 size: 19 residues. CDR3 sequence reads: CASSQDIDPSGGIYNEQFF.

This chain connects TRBV6-5 to TRBJ1-1. The CDR3 runs to 13 residues. Germline-derived CDR1 and CDR2 are MNHEY and SVGAGI. The CDR3 spells CASIPWTNTEAFF.

The chain uses TRBV20-1 and TRBJ2-1. The CDR3 spans 12 residues. CDR1 is DFQATT and CDR2 is SNEGSKA in the germline V gene (reference sequence). This CDR3 is CSAKGFGNEQFF.

V is TRBV7-9 and J is TRBJ2-1. Looked up from germline, CDR1 is SEHNR and CDR2 is FQNEAQ (reference sequence). This CDR3 comprises 15 residues. CDR3 loop: CASSLGPPRPNEQFF.

The J gene is TRBJ1-1, the V gene TRBV6-6; absent DNA, TCRdb's TRBD1 call cannot be checked. Per the germline V gene, CDR1 is MNHNY and CDR2 is SVGAGI (reference sequence). The CDR3 loop spans 21 amino acids. This chain's CDR3 is CASSYSILRGTGGTLNTEAFF.

V gene TRBV12-3 or TRBV12-4 combines with J gene TRBJ1-2. The CDR3 has 14 residues. The CDR3 is CASRLIVQSSGYTF.

The chain links TRBV5-1 to TRBJ2-2; the D call from TCRdb, TRBD2, cannot be confirmed without DNA. The V gene's germline CDR1 is SGHRS and CDR2 YFSETQ. The length of the CDR3 is 16 residues. This chain's CDR3 is CASSLRLARNTGELFF.

V and J are TRBV3-1 and TRBJ1-5. The length of the CDR3 is 15 residues. Germline assignment: CDR1 LGHDT and CDR2 YNNKEL (reference sequence). The CDR3 spells CASSQDWGRDQPQHF. The full variable domain, its missing parts supplied by reference TRBV3-1 and TRBJ1-5, is DTAVSQTPKYLVTQMGNDKSIKCEQNLGHDTMYWYKQDSKKFLKIMFSYNNKELIINETVPNRFSPKSPDKAHLNLHINSLELGDSAVYFCASSQDWGRDQPQHFGDGTRLSIL.

V usage is TRBV7-6 and J usage is TRBJ2-1. The germline gives CDR1 SGHVS, CDR2 FNYEAQ. The CDR3 runs 13 residues. CDR3 protein: CASSRTTAAEQFF.

This chain links TRBV5-1 with TRBJ1-6. This CDR3 comprises 16 residues. Germline CDR1 is SGHRS and CDR2 is YFSETQ. CDR3 in amino acids: CASSLEGPSMNSPLHF.

This chain joins TRBV10-3 and TRBJ2-1; TCRdb reports TRBD1, a call that lacks DNA to check it against. CDR3 length equals 12 residues. Germline values: CDR1 ENHRY, CDR2 SYGVKD. The CDR3 protein is CAIRGETNEQFF.

CDR3: CASSLAPGLNNEQFF. V usage is TRBV7-9 and J usage is TRBJ2-1; no DNA is available, so the TRBD2 call from TCRdb remains unchecked. The CDR3 runs 15 residues. From germline, CDR1 is SEHNR and CDR2 FQNEAQ (reference sequence).

The chain joins TRBV7-8 to TRBJ1-5. The CDR3 spans 16 residues. Germline CDR1 reads SGHVS; CDR2 reads FQNEAQ. The CDR3 protein is CASSFADIPSNQPQHF. Full variable domain (rest looked up from reference TRBV7-8 and TRBJ1-5): GAGVSQSPRYKVAKRGQDVALRCDPISGHVSLFWYQQALGQGPEFLTYFQNEAQLDKSGLPSDRFFAERPEGSVSTLKIQRTQQEDSAVYLCASSFADIPSNQPQHFGDGTRLSIL.

V gene TRBV5-1 combines with J gene TRBJ1-4; TCRdb reports TRBD1, a call that lacks DNA to check it against. Germline CDR1 is SGHRS and CDR2 is YFSETQ. The CDR3 loop spans 15 amino acids. CDR3 sequence reads: CASSLGQGVNEKLFF.

This chain joins TRBV30 and TRBJ2-1. This CDR3 has 13 residues. Germline V gene sequence: CDR1 GTSNPN, CDR2 SVGIG (reference sequence). CDR3 sequence reads: CAWSVRPLNEQFF.

The chain carries TRBV12-3 or TRBV12-4 and TRBJ1-1; the TRBD1 assignment by TCRdb is unverifiable without DNA. This CDR3 is 15 amino acids long. The CDR3 loop is CASSLDWDVVAEAFF.